This entry describes one TCR beta chain. Its matching antigen is unknown. Germline lookup yields CDR1 MNHNS and CDR2 SASEGT. The V and J ends lost 6 bases and 5 bases respectively, with 20 bases between them. The CDR3 has 16 residues. Assays were performed on roughly 90,000 TCR templates per sample. TCRdb's table, derived via immunoSEQ multiplex PCR, lists solely in-frame clones and lacks some. Here the sample spans 80,000 to 95,000 clones, roughly 94% being singletons. This record belongs to a study of siplizumab effects on memory and regulatory T cells. The study's findings and limits: Phenotypic classification as naive or memory proved unattainable for roughly 75-96% of proliferating CD4+ or CD8+ clones. A small minority of alloreactive clones were mapped to unstimulated subsets.

The chain carries TRBV6-1 and TRBJ1-5; no clear D. The sample taken for sequencing was CD8+ T cells sorted from blood. This clonotype was obtained from a human donor in good health. The CDR3 protein is CASSEFGPENYQPQHF. CDR3 DNA: TGTGCCAGCAGCGAATTCGGGCCGGAGAATTATCAGCCCCAGCATTTT.